This entry concerns a single T cell receptor beta chain. Its cognate antigen has yet to be identified. One base away there is no much larger clone; base qualities are not given. The sample originates from a study of blood T cell repertoires in COVID-19 (dated by TCRdb to the early 2020s). Context from the whole study: Collaborator samples came from the United States, Italy and Spain and covered acute and convalescent phases of COVID-19. The material from the prospective study consisted of cDNA or gDNA derived from T cells, B-cell-depleted T cells, or PBMCs. The dataset comprised deeply sampled blood TCRbeta repertoires from subjects exposed to, actively infected with, or recovered from COVID-19. The repertoires were released in a freely available public database meant as a resource for research on the immune response to SARS-CoV-2. Samples were obtained from the ongoing ImmuneRACE study (first 160 participants) and from 1,254 subjects provided by 6 global collaborators. Sample metadata almost always included a de-identified subject ID, COVID-19 status, age in years and sex. Where available, HLA class I and class II types were taken from metadata supplied by the sample provider and were not determined by assay-based typing.

In the prospective study, participants were roughly 18 to 100 years old, resided in about two dozen geographic areas of the United States, and were enrolled through a virtual design. To assign participants to cohorts, the prospective study relied on clinical history that participants themselves reported in a screening survey and a study questionnaire. Recovered participants in ImmuneRACE Cohort 3 were defined by two consecutive negative NP/OP PCR tests, clearance by a healthcare professional, or resolution of symptoms. In the prospective study, mobile phlebotomists collected whole blood, serum and a nasopharyngeal or oropharyngeal swab from each participant. Additional blood draws and questionnaires over an approximately 2-month period could optionally be provided by prospective study participants. Before DNA extraction, prospective study blood samples were shipped either frozen or at room temperature.

TCRbeta CDR3 regions were amplified from genomic DNA by means of the immunoSEQ Assay, a bias-controlled multiplex PCR. Concerning the study's data processing: The number of nucleated cells in each sample was estimated from the amplification of reference gene primers within the assay. To quantify the absolute abundance of each unique TCRbeta CDR3 rearrangement, sequence reads were collapsed and filtered. For each sample, productive Simpson clonality was calculated as the square root of Simpson's diversity index across productive rearrangements. TCRdb obtained this table from immuneACCESS and retained in-frame rearrangements with V and J assigned. These tables miss some clones; where compared with another copy, unresolved V genes account for less than half of the shortfall, and the remainder is unexplained. V and J calls plus clone size are reproduced from that table; the DNA served to infer D and trimming. A total of about 220,000 clones appear in this sample, under 90% of them only once. 3% to 4% of the sample comes from the top ten.

Points the paper makes about the study in general: Clinical and demographic metadata were provided uncurated, with the amount varying by source and participant.

CDR1 is given as SGHNT and CDR2 as YYREEE, both from the germline V gene (reference sequence). The CDR3 starts with the cysteine, ends with the phenylalanine, and has 15 residues. Of all the DNA, just the CDR3 is kept, 45 bases in frame from base 1. V is reduced by 0 bases and J by 5 bases, leaving a spacing of 11 bases between them. The sample was PBMCs or T cells enriched from blood (not recorded which). The origin of this receptor is a woman aged 55-70 years who had recovered from COVID-19. The V gene is TRBV5-4 and the J gene is TRBJ1-4, with a weak D call of TRBD1 (5 bases match). The DNA sequence is TGTGCCAGCAGCTTGGATCTCGGGGGAAATGAAAAACTGTTTTTT. This codes for CASSLDLGGNEKLFF.